The TCR beta chain described here comes from a study of shared clonotypes between healthy human individuals. Adult Caucasians living in Nashville, Tennessee made up all of the donors. With regard to this clone: Its antigen is unknown.

Study-wide results and caveats: Larger estimated richness was generally recorded for naive subsets relative to memory subsets.

Assay used: immunoSEQ multiplex PCR; TCRdb lists only in-frame clones, some missing. The sample includes a few hundred thousand clones, 65% of them seen just once. Germline V gives CDR1 SGHRS, CDR2 YFSETQ. V was shortened by 2 bases and J by 15 bases, with 18 bases between the two germline ends. CDR3 length: 13 residues. The source is a young man in good health. The sample comprised memory CD4+ T cells sorted from blood. Subset defined: CD45RA-negative fraction. The V and J genes are TRBV5-1 and TRBJ2-1; D unclear. CDR3 coding DNA: TGCGCCAGCAGCTTACAAGTCAGCCCCGAATTGTTCTTC. Its translation is CASSLQVSPELFF.